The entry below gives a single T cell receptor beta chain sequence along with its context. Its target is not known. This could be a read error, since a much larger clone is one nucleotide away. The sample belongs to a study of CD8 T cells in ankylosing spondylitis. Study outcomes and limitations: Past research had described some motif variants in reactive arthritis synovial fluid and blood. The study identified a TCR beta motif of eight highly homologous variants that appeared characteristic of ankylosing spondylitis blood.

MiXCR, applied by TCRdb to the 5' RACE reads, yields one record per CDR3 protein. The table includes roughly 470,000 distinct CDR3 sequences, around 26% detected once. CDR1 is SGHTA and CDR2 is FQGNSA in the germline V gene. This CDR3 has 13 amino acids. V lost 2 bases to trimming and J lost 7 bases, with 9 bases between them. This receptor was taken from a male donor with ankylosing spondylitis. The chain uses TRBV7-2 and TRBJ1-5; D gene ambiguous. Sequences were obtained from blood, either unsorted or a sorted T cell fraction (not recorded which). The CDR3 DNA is TGTGCCAGCAGCTTAAGTCAAAAACAGCCCCAGCATTTT. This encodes CASSLSQKQPQHF.